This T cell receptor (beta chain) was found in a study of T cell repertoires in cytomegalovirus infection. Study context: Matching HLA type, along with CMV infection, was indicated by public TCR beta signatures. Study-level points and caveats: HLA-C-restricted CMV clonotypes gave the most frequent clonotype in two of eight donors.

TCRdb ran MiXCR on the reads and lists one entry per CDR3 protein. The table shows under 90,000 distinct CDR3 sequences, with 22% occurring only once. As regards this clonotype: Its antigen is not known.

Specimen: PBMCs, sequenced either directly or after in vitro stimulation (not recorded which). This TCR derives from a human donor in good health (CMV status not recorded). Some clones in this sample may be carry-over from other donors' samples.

In DNA form, the CDR3 reads TGCAGTTGCGAAAGCGGGAGCTCCTACAATGAGCAGTTCTTC. Protein sequence: CSCESGSSYNEQFF. The chain is built from TRBV20-1 and TRBJ2-1; 8 nucleotides match TRBD2. The CDR3 sequence is 14 residues long. Germline loops: CDR1 DFQATT, CDR2 SNEGSKA (reference sequence). J lost 0 bases, V lost 8 bases, and 6 bases had no gene match.